Presented here are 9 T cell receptor beta chains from one specimen sequenced in a study of beta chain features in type 1 diabetes. The authors reverse transcribed all of the isolated RNA, so sequencing captured expressed TCRB transcripts. Using immunoSEQ multiplex PCR, the repertoire was profiled, and TCRdb retains in-frame clones only, with some absent. The table lists hundreds of thousands of clones, over 14% of them singletons, with roughly 0.015% in the top ten. General study findings and limits: TCRB CDR3 length was moderately but significantly reduced in all four CD4+ subsets of Type 1 diabetes patients.

The antigens of these receptors remain unknown. The sample taken for sequencing was naive CD4+ T cells from blood. These receptors originate from a man in his late teens or twenties with type 1 diabetes.

The chain combines TRBV7-9 with TRBJ2-1; tentative D call: TRBD2 (6 bases). Between the trimmed V and J ends, which lost 4 bases and 0 bases, there was a span of 13 bases. Germline-derived CDR1 and CDR2 are SEHNR and FQNEAQ (reference sequence). The CDR3 contains 16 residues. The DNA of the CDR3 is TGTGCCAGCAGCTCCCGGGTGGGGGGCTCCTACAATGAGCAGTTCTTC. Protein: CASSSRVGGSYNEQFF.

V is TRBV7-2 and J is TRBJ1-2; D not resolved. The CDR3 spans 11 residues. Trimming pared 1 base from V and 8 bases from J, leaving 5 bases between. Germline V gives CDR1 SGHTA, CDR2 FQGNSA. In nucleotides, the CDR3 is TGTGCCAGCAGCTTAGTTTTAGGCTACACCTTC. Its protein is CASSLVLGYTF.

This clone was seen a few times. The chain couples TRBV30 to TRBJ2-3; TRBD1 matches 7 bases. V lost 2 bases, J lost 2 bases, and 4 bases stayed unmatched. CDR1 and CDR2 (germline): GTSNPN, SVGIG (reference sequence). This CDR3 comprises 14 residues. CDR3 DNA: TGTGCCTGGAGTCCGGGACAGAACACAGATACGCAGTATTTT. This translates into CAWSPGQNTDTQYF.

This clone was found a few times. The chain is built from TRBV7-7 and TRBJ2-5; 8 bases match TRBD2. This CDR3 region has 14 residues. Trimming cost V 6 bases and J 4 bases; bases outside gene matches: 7. CDR1 SSHAT and CDR2 FNYEAQ come from the germline V gene (reference sequence). The CDR3, as DNA: TGTGCCAGCAGTTTTGCTGCGGGGGGAGAGACCCAGTACTTC. Translating gives CASSFAAGGETQYF. Supplemented by reference TRBV7-7 and TRBJ2-5, the full variable domain reads GAGVSQSPRYKVTKRGQDVTLRCDPISSHATLYWYQQALGQGPEFLTYFNYEAQPDKSGLPSDRFSAERPEGSISTLTIQRTEQRDSAMYRCASSFAAGGETQYFGPGTRLLVL.

This sequence joins TRBV6-5 and TRBJ1-1; 12 nucleotides match TRBD1. CDR3 length: 15 residues. The V gene's germline CDR1 is MNHEY and CDR2 SVGAGI. V trimming: 1 base; J trimming: 4 bases; junction bases outside the gene matches: 1. CDR3: CASSYLGQGATEAFF. As DNA, the CDR3 is TGTGCCAGCAGTTACTTGGGACAGGGGGCCACTGAAGCTTTCTTT.

This clone came up many times. CDR3 DNA sequence: TGTGCTGGCGCAGGGGATAACGCTGATGAGCAGTTCTTC. It translates to CAGAGDNADEQFF. The chain has TRBV7-9 and TRBJ2-1; a weak D match, TRBD1 (6 bases). Germline V gives CDR1 SEHNR, CDR2 FQNEAQ (reference sequence). The CDR3 covers 13 residues.

The V and J genes are TRBV9 and TRBJ2-5, with D perhaps TRBD1 (5 bases). Germline assignment: CDR1 SGDLS and CDR2 YYNGEE. The CDR3 length is 13 residues. Trimming cost V 1 base and J 11 bases, with 15 bases left between them. The CDR3 loop is CASSVTQGKRQYF. CDR3 DNA sequence: TGTGCCAGCAGCGTAACCCAGGGTAAAAGGCAGTACTTC. Combining the CDR3 with reference TRBV9 and TRBJ2-5 gives the whole variable domain DSGVTQTPKHLITATGQRVTLRCSPRSGDLSVYWYQQSLDQGLQFLIQYYNGEERAKGNILERFSAQQFPDLHSELNLSSLELGDSALYFCASSVTQGKRQYFGPGTRLLVL.

This clone was detected only a few times. The rearrangement joins TRBV6-6 to TRBJ2-5, with D unresolved. The germline CDR1 and CDR2 sequences are MNHNY and SVGAGI (reference sequence). V was pared by 2 bases and J by 5 bases, with 18 bases between. The CDR3 is made up of 16 amino acids. CDR3 in DNA: TGTGCCAGCAGTTACGCCCGCCGGCAGGTCGGCGAGACCCAGTACTTC. Translated, it gives CASSYARRQVGETQYF.

J is TRBJ2-1 and V is TRBV6-5, with a possible D match to TRBD2 (6 bases). Germline CDR1 MNHEY, CDR2 SVGAGI. Trimming took 0 bases from V and 9 from J, leaving 6 bases between them. This CDR3 contains 12 residues. For the CDR3, the DNA is TGTGCCAGCAGTTACTCGCGGGGTGAGCAGTTCTTC. It is translated as CASSYSRGEQFF.